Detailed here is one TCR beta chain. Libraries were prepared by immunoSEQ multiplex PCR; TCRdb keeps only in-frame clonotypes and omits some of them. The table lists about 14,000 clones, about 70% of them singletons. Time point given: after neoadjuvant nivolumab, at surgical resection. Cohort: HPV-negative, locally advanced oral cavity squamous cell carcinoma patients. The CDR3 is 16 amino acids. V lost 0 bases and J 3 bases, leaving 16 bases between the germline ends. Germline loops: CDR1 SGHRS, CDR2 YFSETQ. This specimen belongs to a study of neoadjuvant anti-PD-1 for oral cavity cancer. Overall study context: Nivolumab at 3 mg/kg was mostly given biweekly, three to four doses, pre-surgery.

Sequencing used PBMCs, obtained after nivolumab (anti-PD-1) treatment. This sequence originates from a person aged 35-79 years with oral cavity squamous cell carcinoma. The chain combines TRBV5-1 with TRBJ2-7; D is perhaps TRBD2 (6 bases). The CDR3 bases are TGCGCCAGCAGCTTGGAGGGAATCGGGGGAGTCTACGAGCAGTACTTC. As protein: CASSLEGIGGVYEQYF.